The 7 T cell receptor beta chains in this list originate from one sample, sequenced in a study of CXCR3-negative and CXCR3-positive naive CD8 T cells. All TRB cDNA libraries came from 5' RACE performed with UMI labels. With the 5' RACE reads reprocessed, TCRdb shows one record per CDR3 protein and no DNA. Recorded for this sample: over 40,000 distinct CDR3 sequences. The sample consisted of naive CXCR3- CD8+ T cells from blood. Documented subset: CD45RO-CCR7+CD27+CD95- naive CD8+ T cells lacking CXCR3 (TNR3-). Receptor source: a human donor in good health. Some clones in this sample may be carry-over from other donors' samples.

The J gene is TRBJ2-7, the V gene TRBV18. Per the germline V gene, CDR1 is KGHSH and CDR2 is LQKENI. This CDR3 is 14 amino acids long. CDR3 loop: CASSPRGRHYEQYF.

The chain has TRBV20-1 and TRBJ2-7; TCRdb lists TRBD1, though no DNA is available to test this call. Germline V gives CDR1 DFQATT, CDR2 SNEGSKA (reference sequence). This CDR3 has 14 residues. CDR3 amino acids: CSASLGEAFYEQYF.

The CDR3 is CSARPRGDEKLFF. The genes are TRBV20-1 and TRBJ1-4; TCRdb indicates TRBD1, and absent DNA this call remains unverified. Germline CDR1 and CDR2: DFQATT and SNEGSKA (reference sequence). The CDR3 spans 13 residues.

The gene calls are TRBV29-1 and TRBJ2-2. Looked up from germline, CDR1 is SQVTM and CDR2 is ANQGSEA. CDR3 length: 11 amino acids. The CDR3 protein is CSVETFGELFF.

The chain carries TRBV20-1 and TRBJ1-2. Germline V lookup: CDR1 DFQATT, CDR2 SNEGSKA (reference sequence). The CDR3 is 13 residues long. The CDR3 reads CSARDFREYGYTF.

The chain employs TRBV28 and TRBJ2-1; the TRBD1 assignment by TCRdb is unverifiable without DNA. The CDR3 is made up of 15 amino acids. CDR1 MDHEN and CDR2 SYDVKM come from the germline V gene. The CDR3 is CASSFGGASYNEQFF.

V is TRBV20-1 and J is TRBJ2-7. The CDR3 runs 15 residues. In germline, CDR1 is DFQATT, CDR2 SNEGSKA (reference sequence). CDR3 in amino acids: CSARKPSGDFYEQYF.